These 5 T cell receptor beta chains came from one sample sequenced in a study of cytomegalovirus exposure and HLA in healthy donors. Amplification used 60 Vbeta primers and 13 Jbeta primers. The assay was immunoSEQ multiplex PCR, and TCRdb's table has in-frame clones only and misses some. The table records 100,000 to 150,000 clones, 77% of them present only once. The sequenced sample was PBMCs. The receptors here all came from a woman between 40 and 50 years old in good health and CMV-seropositive.

The chain uses TRBV6-6 and TRBJ1-2; tentative D call: TRBD1 (5 bases). The CDR3 extends over 15 amino acids. Germline CDR1 MNHNY, CDR2 SVGAGI (reference sequence). Deletions cut 0 bases from V and 4 bases from J, with 12 bases between. Written as DNA, the CDR3 is TGTGCCAGCAGTTACTCGAGAGGGGAGGGCTATGGCTACACCTTC. Translating it yields CASSYSRGEGYGYTF.

This clone was picked up one time. The chain couples TRBV7-8 to TRBJ1-5, with D unresolved. The CDR3 covers 14 residues. Germline V CDR1 and CDR2: SGHVS, FQNEAQ. V lost 4 bases to trimming and J lost 2 bases, with 9 bases between them. Here the CDR3 reads CASSSQVRNQPQHF. The CDR3 nucleotides are TGTGCCAGCAGCTCTCAGGTTCGCAATCAGCCCCAGCATTTT.

V and J are TRBV2 and TRBJ2-3; TRBD1 aligns across 9 bases. This CDR3 has 15 residues. Per germline, CDR1 SNHLY and CDR2 FYNNEI. J lost 3 bases, V lost 5 bases, and 6 bases had no gene match. This chain's CDR3 is CASSPRDRVTDTQYF. Here the CDR3 DNA reads TGTGCCAGCAGTCCCCGGGACAGGGTGACAGATACGCAGTATTTT.

This clone was detected only a few times. The rearrangement links TRBV10-3 to TRBJ1-3; D possibly corresponds to TRBD1 (6 bases). This CDR3 region has 15 residues. Trimming took off 3 bases at V and 7 bases at J, with 16 bases between the two ends. Germline assignment: CDR1 ENHRY and CDR2 SYGVKD. The CDR3 is CAISDKGGSANTIYF. The DNA for the CDR3 is TGTGCCATCAGTGATAAAGGGGGTTCGGCGAACACCATATATTTT.

This clone was seen more than once but under ten times. This chain joins TRBV28 and TRBJ2-7; D perhaps matches TRBD1 (6 bases). Germline CDR1 and CDR2: MDHEN and SYDVKM. This CDR3 comprises 16 residues. V shed 6 bases and J shed 2 bases, with 20 bases lying between them. CDR3 sequence (DNA): TGTGCCAGCAGCCGCCGGCGCGTGGGGACACCCTACGAGCAGTACTTC. This translates into CASSRRRVGTPYEQYF.